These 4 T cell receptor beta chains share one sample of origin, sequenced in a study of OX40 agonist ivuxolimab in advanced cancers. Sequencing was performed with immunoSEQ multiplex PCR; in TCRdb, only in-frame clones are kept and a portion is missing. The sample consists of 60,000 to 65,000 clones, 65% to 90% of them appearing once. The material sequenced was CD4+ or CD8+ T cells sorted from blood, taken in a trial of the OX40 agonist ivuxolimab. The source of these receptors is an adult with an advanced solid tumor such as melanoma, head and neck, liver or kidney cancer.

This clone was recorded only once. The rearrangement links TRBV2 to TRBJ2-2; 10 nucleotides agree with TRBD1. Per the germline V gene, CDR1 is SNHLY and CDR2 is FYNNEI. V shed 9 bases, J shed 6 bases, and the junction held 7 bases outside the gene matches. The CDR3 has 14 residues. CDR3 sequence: CASRRTGGAGELFF. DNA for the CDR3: TGTGCCAGTAGAAGGACAGGGGGAGCCGGGGAGCTGTTTTTT. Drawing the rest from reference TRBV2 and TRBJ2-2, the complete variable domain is EPEVTQTPSHQVTQMGQEVILRCVPISNHLYFYWYRQILGQKVEFLVSFYNNEISEKSEIFDDQFSVERPDGSNFTLKIRSTKLEDSAMYFCASRRTGGAGELFFGEGSRLTVL.

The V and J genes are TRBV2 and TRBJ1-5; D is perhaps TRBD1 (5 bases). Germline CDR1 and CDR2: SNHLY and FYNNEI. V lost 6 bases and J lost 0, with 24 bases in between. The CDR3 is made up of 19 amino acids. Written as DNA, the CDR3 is TGTGCCAGCAGAGAGCCCTCGGGGCAGGGAGGGTATAGCAATCAGCCCCAGCATTTT. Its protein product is CASREPSGQGGYSNQPQHF.

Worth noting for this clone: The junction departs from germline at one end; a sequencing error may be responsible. Written as DNA, the CDR3 is TGTGCCAGCACTGAAAGGTCAGCGGGGCAGTTCTTC. It yields the protein CASTERSAGQFF. J is TRBJ2-1 and V is TRBV2, with D possibly TRBD2 on 6 matching bases. CDR1 is SNHLY, CDR2 FYNNEI, per germline. This CDR3 is 12 amino acids long. The variable domain in full, with the rest retrieved from reference TRBV2 and TRBJ2-1, is EPEVTQTPSHQVTQMGQEVILRCVPISNHLYFYWYRQILGQKVEFLVSFYNNEISEKSEIFDDQFSVERPDGSNFTLKIRSTKLEDSAMYFCASTERSAGQFFGPGTRLTVL.

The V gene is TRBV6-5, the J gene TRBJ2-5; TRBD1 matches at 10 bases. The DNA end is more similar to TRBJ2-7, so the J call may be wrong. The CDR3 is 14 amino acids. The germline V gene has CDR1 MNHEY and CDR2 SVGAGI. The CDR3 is CASSPGQGTYEQYF. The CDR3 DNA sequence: TGTGCCAGCAGTCCGGGACAGGGGACCTACGAGCAGTACTTC.